The 17 T cell receptor beta chains below come from one sample, sequenced in a study of T cells in Graves' hyperthyroidism and ophthalmopathy. Amplification of TCR beta CDR3 regions used RNA as the template. Carried out on the TCR CDR3, a first-round RT-PCR used the HTBI primer set. TCRdb analysed the multiplex PCR reads with MiXCR anew, one entry per CDR3 protein. The top ten hold roughly 10% of the sample, which has around 520,000 distinct CDR3 sequences, around 24% seen once. Sequenced sample: blood. These receptor sequences come from a woman in her 30s with Graves' ophthalmopathy.

This clonotype was recorded many times. CDR3 amino acids: CASSYWPRGEGNTEAFF. In DNA form, the CDR3 reads TGTGCCAGCAGTTACTGGCCTCGGGGAGAGGGGAACACTGAAGCTTTCTTT. V gene TRBV6-5 combines with J gene TRBJ1-1; D is ambiguous. The V end was cut by 1 base, the J end by 1 base, with 16 bases between. Germline values: CDR1 MNHEY, CDR2 SVGAGI. The CDR3 is 17 residues long.

The J gene is TRBJ2-2, the V gene TRBV12-3 or TRBV12-4; 10 bases align to TRBD1. The CDR3 sequence is 14 residues long. V lost 6 bases, J lost 7 bases, and 5 bases stayed unmatched. Here the CDR3 DNA reads TGTGCCAGCAGCCGCGACAGGGGGCGCGGGGAGCTGTTTTTT. Encoded protein: CASSRDRGRGELFF.

V and J are TRBV19 and TRBJ2-5; D might be TRBD2 (5 bases). Germline CDR1 and CDR2: LNHDA and SQIVND (reference sequence). The CDR3 totals 13 residues. V was shortened by 4 bases and J by 5 bases, with 11 bases between the two germline ends. CDR3 loop: CASSKGVEETQYF. CDR3 sequence (DNA): TGTGCCAGTAGTAAGGGAGTCGAGGAGACCCAGTACTTC. The full variable domain, completed using reference TRBV19 and TRBJ2-5, is DGGITQSPKYLFRKEGQNVTLSCEQNLNHDAMYWYRQDPGQGLRLIYYSQIVNDFQKGDIAEGYSVSREKKESFPLTVTSAQKNPTAFYLCASSKGVEETQYFGPGTRLLVL.

This clonotype was counted many times. The chain joins TRBV27 to TRBJ1-1; D is possibly TRBD1 (6 bases). The CDR3 has 15 residues. Trimming pared 4 bases from V and 3 bases from J, leaving 15 bases between. CDR1 MNHEY and CDR2 SMNVEV come from the germline V gene (reference sequence). The CDR3 is CASSYSWGADTEAFF. The CDR3 DNA sequence: TGTGCCAGCAGTTACTCCTGGGGGGCGGACACTGAAGCTTTCTTT.

This clonotype was detected many times. The chain has TRBV6-5 and TRBJ1-2; TRBD1 aligns across 8 bases. Per the germline V gene, CDR1 is MNHEY and CDR2 is SVGAGI. The ends lost 0 bases at V and 2 bases at J; junction bases unmatched: 8. The CDR3 is 17 amino acids. DNA for the CDR3: TGTGCCAGCAGTTACTCGCTGGACAGGGCATTGAACTATGGCTACACCTTC. Its translation is CASSYSLDRALNYGYTF.

This clonotype was counted ten times or more. V gene TRBV7-2 combines with J gene TRBJ1-5; TRBD1 matches at 8 bases. Trimming at V came to 1 base and at J to 7 bases, leaving 6 bases not matched to a gene. The CDR3 runs to 15 residues. CDR1 and CDR2 (germline): SGHTA, FQGNSA. In nucleotides, the CDR3 is TGTGCCAGCAGCTTAGGACCAGGGGGCGACCAGCCCCAGCATTTT. Amino acids: CASSLGPGGDQPQHF.

The V call is TRBV6-1, the J call TRBJ1-2, with 9 positions matching TRBD1. This CDR3 contains 14 residues. CDR1 is MNHNS, CDR2 SASEGT, per germline. Trimming removed 6 bases from V and 5 bases from J; junction bases left unmatched: 7. The chain's CDR3 is CASRPGQGSYGYTF. The CDR3 DNA reads TGTGCCAGCAGACCGGGACAGGGTTCGTATGGCTACACCTTC.

The gene calls are TRBV28 and TRBJ1-1, with D possibly TRBD1 on 5 matching bases. CDR3 size: 16 residues. The V end was cut by 1 base, the J end by 0 bases, with 12 bases between. The germline V gene has CDR1 MDHEN and CDR2 SYDVKM. The chain's CDR3 is CASSLLAGTMNTEAFF. CDR3 DNA sequence: TGTGCCAGCAGTTTATTAGCAGGGACTATGAACACTGAAGCTTTCTTT.

This clonotype was counted at least ten times. The chain combines TRBV28 with TRBJ1-5, with TRBD1 identical over 7 bases. The CDR3 totals 15 residues. V lost 5 bases, J lost 4 bases, and 8 bases stayed unmatched. Germline CDR1 and CDR2: MDHEN and SYDVKM. This CDR3 reads CASSPTGRGNQPQHF. For the CDR3, the DNA is TGTGCCAGCAGTCCGACAGGGAGGGGGAATCAGCCCCAGCATTTT.

Many counts were recorded for this clonotype. The chain employs TRBV6-1 and TRBJ2-7, with a weak D call TRBD2 (5 bases). From germline, CDR1 is MNHNS and CDR2 SASEGT. This CDR3 spans 12 amino acids. Trimming cost V 3 bases and J 2 bases, with 5 bases left between them. The DNA for the CDR3 is TGTGCCAGCAGTGACGGGGCCTACGAGCAGTACTTC. Amino acids: CASSDGAYEQYF.

This clonotype has a count of ten or more. V is TRBV6-1 and J is TRBJ2-3; 11 bases fit TRBD2. The CDR3 is 14 amino acids. CDR1 MNHNS and CDR2 SASEGT come from the germline V gene. V trimming: 11 bases; J trimming: 0 bases; junction bases outside the gene matches: 4. The CDR3 is CAGRLAGSTDTQYF. The CDR3 DNA reads as TGTGCCGGTAGACTAGCGGGGAGCACAGATACGCAGTATTTT.

This clonotype was found many times. This chain joins TRBV7-9 and TRBJ1-2, with D possibly matching TRBD1 (6 bases). V lost 2 bases and J 6 bases, leaving 10 bases between the germline ends. CDR1 and CDR2 from the germline V gene are SEHNR and FQNEAQ (reference sequence). This CDR3 has 13 residues. This CDR3 is CASSLSGADGYTF. DNA for the CDR3: TGTGCCAGCAGCTTATCAGGGGCGGATGGCTACACCTTC.

This clonotype was observed many times. The chain joins TRBV20-1 to TRBJ2-5; the match to TRBD2 covers 10 bases. The germline V gene encodes CDR1 DFQATT and CDR2 SNEGSKA (reference sequence). J was trimmed by 4 bases and V by 1 base; bases with no gene match: 12. This CDR3 has 17 amino acids. The CDR3 protein is CSARVNGSGGWRETQYF. CDR3 sequence (DNA): TGCAGTGCTAGAGTGAACGGTAGCGGGGGGTGGAGAGAGACCCAGTACTTC.

This clonotype was seen at least ten times. The chain employs TRBV4-1 and TRBJ1-1; no firm D call. Germline V gene lookup returns CDR1 MGHRA and CDR2 YSYEKL. V lost 1 base to trimming and J lost 3 bases, with 9 bases between them. The CDR3 is made up of 14 amino acids. The CDR3 loop is CASSQAFLDTEAFF. CDR3 in DNA: TGCGCCAGCAGCCAAGCTTTCTTGGACACTGAAGCTTTCTTT.

This clonotype showed up many times. The rearrangement joins TRBV15 to TRBJ1-5; D is perhaps TRBD1 (6 bases). V lost 1 base and J 5 bases, leaving 15 bases between the germline ends. CDR1 is LNHNV and CDR2 is YYDKDF in the germline V gene (reference sequence). This CDR3 is 16 amino acids long. The CDR3 DNA sequence: TGTGCCACCAGCAGAGTAGGGCAGGGGACCTATCAGCCCCAGCATTTT. Amino acid sequence: CATSRVGQGTYQPQHF.

The chain links TRBV6-5 to TRBJ2-7; 9 bases agree with TRBD2. Trimming at V came to 0 bases and at J to 4 bases, leaving 4 bases not matched to a gene. This CDR3 comprises 15 residues. The germline CDR1 and CDR2 sequences are MNHEY and SVGAGI. The CDR3 DNA follows: TGTGCCAGCAGTTACTCGCGGGGGGGCCCATACGAGCAGTACTTC. Its protein product is CASSYSRGGPYEQYF.

V and J are TRBV5-1 and TRBJ2-5; 13 nucleotides agree with TRBD2. Germline-derived CDR1 and CDR2 are SGHRS and YFSETQ. This CDR3 contains 18 residues. V lost 1 base and J lost 4; bases outside the gene matches: 10. The CDR3: CASSLKWKGLAGVETQYF. DNA for the CDR3: TGCGCCAGCAGCTTGAAGTGGAAAGGACTAGCGGGGGTAGAGACCCAGTACTTC.